A selection of T cell receptor beta chains follows, all from one sample in a study of blood T cell repertoires in COVID-19. Sequencing used immunoSEQ multiplex PCR; TCRdb keeps in-frame clones, though not all of them. This sample has 120,000 to 150,000 clones, with around four fifths found just once. Material for sequencing was PBMCs or T cells enriched from blood (not recorded which). These TCRs come from a woman in her thirties or forties who had recovered from COVID-19. Both conserved end residues are part of each CDR3. The D gene is left open where the match is weak. Size values are once, few and many counts, or a class for expanded clones, and some rows have none.

abundance | j_gene | v_gene | d_gene | len | CDR3aa | CDR3nt
- | TRBJ1-5 | TRBV2 | TRBD1 | 15 | CASSPGTGGNQPQHF | TGTGCCAGCAGTCCCGGGACAGGGGGCAATCAGCCCCAGCATTTT
- | TRBJ1-3 | TRBV4-1 | - | 15 | CASSPDSNSGNTIYF | TGCGCCAGCAGCCCGGACAGTAACTCTGGAAACACCATATATTTT
- | TRBJ2-3 | TRBV20-1 | TRBD2 | 18 | CSASKAGLAGAGTDTQYF | TGCAGTGCTAGTAAGGCCGGGTTAGCGGGGGCGGGCACAGATACGCAGTATTTT
- | TRBJ1-3 | TRBV7-6 | - | 16 | CASSLVTEDPGNTIYF | TGTGCCAGCAGCTTGGTTACAGAAGACCCTGGAAACACCATATATTTT
- | TRBJ1-1 | TRBV19 | TRBD1 | 14 | CASSTGQGTTEAFF | TGTGCCAGTAGTACTGGACAGGGAACGACTGAAGCTTTCTTT
- | TRBJ2-2 | TRBV6-5 | TRBD2 | 14 | CASSYWEGHRELFF | TGTGCCAGCAGTTATTGGGAGGGCCACCGGGAGCTGTTTTTT
- | TRBJ1-6 | TRBV27 | TRBD1 | 19 | CASSLSGYSGGADNSPLHF | TGTGCCAGCAGTTTATCAGGGTATTCAGGGGGCGCGGATAATTCACCCCTCCACTTT
- | TRBJ2-2 | TRBV19 | - | 15 | CASSTLKANTGELFF | TGTGCCAGTAGTACACTAAAGGCAAACACCGGGGAGCTGTTTTTT
- | TRBJ2-3 | TRBV4-1 | - | 16 | CASSPFGGASTDTQYF | TGCGCCAGCAGCCCTTTCGGCGGGGCTAGCACAGATACGCAGTATTTT
few | TRBJ1-1 | TRBV4-1 | - | 16 | CASSQLASRMNTEAFF | TGCGCCAGCAGCCAATTGGCGTCCAGGATGAACACTGAAGCTTTCTTT
- | TRBJ2-2 | TRBV29-1 | TRBD1 | 18 | CSVRARSGTGGITGELFF | TGCAGCGTTCGGGCTAGGTCCGGGACAGGGGGCATCACCGGGGAGCTGTTTTTT
- | TRBJ1-2 | TRBV3-1/TRBV3-2 | TRBD1 | 13 | CASSQAHDRVYTF | TGTGCCAGCAGCCAAGCACACGACAGGGTATACACCTTC
- | TRBJ2-2 | TRBV4-1 | - | 15 | CASSPPTGNTGELFF | TGCGCCAGCAGCCCTCCTACAGGGAACACCGGGGAGCTGTTTTTT
once | TRBJ2-3 | TRBV11-1 | - | 15 | CASSLNGGGSDTQYF | TGTGCCAGCAGCTTAAACGGGGGTGGATCCGATACGCAGTATTTT
- | TRBJ2-1 | TRBV12-3/TRBV12-4 | - | 13 | CASTTGLYNEQFF | TGTGCCAGCACTACAGGATTATACAATGAGCAGTTCTTC
- | TRBJ2-7 | TRBV27 | TRBD1 | 13 | CASSETGRDEQYF | TGTGCCAGCAGCGAGACAGGGCGAGACGAGCAGTACTTC
- | TRBJ1-1 | TRBV11-2 | - | 14 | CASSRNTGKPEAFF | TGTGCCAGCAGTCGGAATACAGGGAAACCTGAAGCTTTCTTT
- | TRBJ2-3 | TRBV2 | TRBD2 | 14 | CASSGSGRTNTQYF | TGTGCCAGCAGTGGAAGCGGGAGAACGAATACGCAGTATTTT
- | TRBJ1-5 | TRBV4-1 | - | 13 | CASSPRVDQPQHF | TGCGCCAGCAGCCCCAGGGTGGACCAGCCCCAGCATTTT
- | TRBJ1-6 | TRBV5-1 | - | 13 | CASSVGGVPPLHF | TGCGCCAGCAGCGTGGGCGGGGTACCACCCCTCCACTTT
- | TRBJ2-3 | TRBV5-1 | - | 15 | CASSSGSPSTDTQYF | TGCGCCAGTAGCTCCGGGAGCCCGAGCACAGATACGCAGTATTTT
many | TRBJ1-2 | TRBV7-8 | - | 16 | CASSPGTGLTNYGYTF | TGTGCCAGCAGCCCCGGAACAGGGCTAACTAACTATGGCTACACCTTC
few | TRBJ2-5 | TRBV7-8 | - | 13 | CASSPRTQETQYF | TGTGCCAGCAGCCCGCGTACCCAAGAGACCCAGTACTTC
- | TRBJ1-4 | TRBV7-3 | - | 13 | CASSISLGEKLFF | TGTGCCAGCAGCATATCCCTAGGTGAAAAACTGTTTTTT
- | TRBJ1-2 | TRBV5-5 | TRBD1 | 15 | CASSFGIGTVYGYTF | TGTGCCAGCAGCTTCGGTATCGGGACAGTTTATGGCTACACCTTC
- | TRBJ2-1 | TRBV3-1/TRBV3-2 | - | 15 | CASSQERLLPTGQFF | TGTGCCAGCAGCCAAGAACGCCTGCTCCCCACTGGGCAGTTCTTC
- | TRBJ1-2 | TRBV11-3 | - | 17 | CASSLEPWARGNYGYTF | TGTGCCAGCAGCTTAGAACCGTGGGCCCGGGGGAACTATGGCTACACCTTC